A selection of T cell receptor beta chains follows, all from one sample in a study of blood T cells in healthy people across ages. TCRdb processed the 5' RACE reads anew with MiXCR; each CDR3 protein has one entry. The table lists around 870,000 distinct CDR3 sequences, about 28% of them singletons. Sequenced: blood. The receptors were gathered from a woman older than 75 in good health. Both conserved end residues are part of each CDR3. The order of the fields is clone size, D gene, V gene, J gene, CDR3 DNA, CDR3 protein. The D gene is left open where the match is weak. Clone size is not always given. Where it is, it says once, few, many or a class for expanded clones.

-	-	TRBV28	TRBJ1-5	TGTGCCAGCAGTTTAACCCTAAAAGGTCAGCCCCAGCATTTT	CASSLTLKGQPQHF
few	-	TRBV10-3	TRBJ2-7	TGTGCCATCAGTGAGTACGGTGAACGCAATGAGCAGTACTTC	CAISEYGERNEQYF
-	-	TRBV4-2	TRBJ2-2	TGTGCCAACAGCCCAGACAGGGAGCTGTTTTTT	CANSPDRELFF
few	TRBD2	TRBV5-8	TRBJ2-5	TGTGCCAGCAGCTTTAGCGGGGGGGACCAAGAGATCCAGTACTTC	CASSFSGGDQEIQYF
-	-	TRBV27	TRBJ1-1	TGTGCCAGCAGTCCAACGAGTCTAACTGAAGCTTTCTTT	CASSPTSLTEAFF
once	TRBD1	TRBV5-1	TRBJ2-5	TGCGCCAGCAGCCCGGGACAGGGAGTTGGTAGCGTCCAAGAGACCCAGTACTTC	CASSPGQGVGSVQETQYF
-	TRBD1	TRBV20-1	TRBJ2-4	TGCAGTGCTCGGACAGGGACGGCACCAAACATTCAGTACTTC	CSARTGTAPNIQYF
many	-	TRBV5-1	TRBJ1-2	TGCGCCAGCAGCTTGGTTTACGGGAGTGGCTACACCTTC	CASSLVYGSGYTF
-	TRBD1	TRBV6-2/TRBV6-3	TRBJ2-7	TGTGCCAGCAGGGGAACCCGGACAGGCCTCTCCTACGAGCAGTACTTC	CASRGTRTGLSYEQYF
few	-	TRBV6-2/TRBV6-3	TRBJ2-7	TGTGCCAGCCGAAGACAGTATACCGGTAGCGAGCAGTACTTC	CASRRQYTGSEQYF
many	-	TRBV5-6	TRBJ2-1	TGTGCCAGCACTTCTGGCGGGCTCTCCTACAATGAGCAGTTCTTC	CASTSGGLSYNEQFF
-	-	TRBV20-1	TRBJ1-2	TGCAGTGCTAGAGTTGACCTTAGGACAGAGTATGGCTACACCTTC	CSARVDLRTEYGYTF
-	-	TRBV5-1	TRBJ1-2	TGCGCCAGCAGCTTTGCGGGGGGCTCGGGCTACACCTTC	CASSFAGGSGYTF
-	TRBD1	TRBV5-1	TRBJ2-7	TGCGCCAGCAGCTCCCGGGACAGGACCACCTACGAGCAGTACTTC	CASSSRDRTTYEQYF
many	-	TRBV4-1	TRBJ2-7	TGCGCCAGCAGCCCCGTGACAGGCCCATACTCCTACGAGCAGTACTTC	CASSPVTGPYSYEQYF
many	-	TRBV4-1	TRBJ2-7	TGCGCCAGCAGCCAACCGGGGAACTACGAGCAGTACTTC	CASSQPGNYEQYF
many	-	TRBV5-5	TRBJ2-7	TGTGCCAGCAGCTTAGGGCACGGATACGAGCAGTACTTC	CASSLGHGYEQYF
-	TRBD2	TRBV11-2	TRBJ2-7	TGTGCCAGCAGCAAAGGAGCCCTACTAGCGGGGGGGCTGTGCGGGGAGCAGTACTTC	CASSKGALLAGGLCGEQYF
once	TRBD1	TRBV29-1	TRBJ2-7	TGCAGCGTGGGATCCGGGACAGGGACCCACGAGCAGTACTTC	CSVGSGTGTHEQYF
many	-	TRBV6-2/TRBV6-3	TRBJ1-6	TGTGCCAGCAGTTACTCTTGGGTCAATTCACCCCTCCACTTT	CASSYSWVNSPLHF
few	-	TRBV5-1	TRBJ2-3	TGCGCCAGCAGCTTGGAGAAGTTCACAGATACGCAGTATTTT	CASSLEKFTDTQYF
many	-	TRBV3-1	TRBJ2-1	TGTGCCAGCAGCTGGTCCCGGGGTGAGCAGTTCTTC	CASSWSRGEQFF
-	-	TRBV9	TRBJ1-1	TGTGCCAGCAGCGCCGGGGGGAGCACTGAAGCTTTCTTT	CASSAGGSTEAFF
-	TRBD1	TRBV20-1	TRBJ1-4	TGCAGTGCTAGCATAGGGACAGCCGGGGGGGGCGATGAAAAACTGTTTTTT	CSASIGTAGGGDEKLFF
-	-	TRBV12-3/TRBV12-4	TRBJ2-3	TGTGCCAGCAGTTCCCGTAGTTCGCAGTATTTT	CASSSRSSQYF
-	TRBD2	TRBV14	TRBJ2-1	TGTGCCAGCAGCCCTAACCCGGGACTAGCGGGGTACTACAATGAGCAGTTCTTC	CASSPNPGLAGYYNEQFF
many	-	TRBV5-1	TRBJ2-7	TGCGCCAGCAGCACCTCTAGCACTTACGAGCAGTACTTC	CASSTSSTYEQYF
few	-	TRBV30	TRBJ1-1	TGTGCCTGGAGTAACGGATTGAACACTGAAGCTTTCTTT	CAWSNGLNTEAFF
-	-	TRBV7-2	TRBJ2-5	TGTACCAGCAGCTCCATGAGGGCTGCGAACATCTTTGGTAGCAATGAGCAGTACTTC	CTSSSMRAANIFGSNEQYF
-	-	TRBV6-2/TRBV6-3	TRBJ1-2	TGTGCCAGCAGTTACGGGGTCGACGGAGGGGTCTATGGCTACACCTTC	CASSYGVDGGVYGYTF
many	-	TRBV3-1	TRBJ2-2	TGTGCCAGCAGCCATTCGCTCCAAGGGACCGCCGGGGAGCTGTTTTTT	CASSHSLQGTAGELFF
-	-	TRBV5-8	TRBJ1-4	TGTGCCAGCAGTTTGAGGGAACTGTTTTTT	CASSLRELFF
-	-	TRBV12-3/TRBV12-4	TRBJ1-1	TGTGCCAGCAGTTTCCAAGCGGGTAACACTGAAGCTTTCTTT	CASSFQAGNTEAFF
-	-	TRBV3-1	TRBJ2-7	TGTGCCAGCAGCCAGAGACAATACGAGCAGTACTTC	CASSQRQYEQYF
once	-	TRBV9	TRBJ2-7	TGTGCCAGCAGTCCCTCGGGACACCTTTACAATGAGCAGTACTTC	CASSPSGHLYNEQYF
many	-	TRBV29-1	TRBJ1-2	TGCAGCGTTGCCCAGATTTATGGCTACACCTTC	CSVAQIYGYTF
few	-	TRBV14	TRBJ1-2	TGTGCCAGCAGCCAAACCATCCGATATGGGACGTTTAACTATGGCTACACCTTC	CASSQTIRYGTFNYGYTF
many	-	TRBV15	TRBJ2-5	TGTGCCACCAGCGGAAGTACAGGAGTGCAAGAGACCCAGTACTTC	CATSGSTGVQETQYF
-	-	TRBV30	TRBJ1-2	TGTGCCTGGATACTTGCGGGAATGGGTGGCTACACCTTC	CAWILAGMGGYTF
few	TRBD1	TRBV15	TRBJ2-7	TGTGCCACCAGCAGAGATGGCCCCGGGACAGAATTTGCCTACGAGCAGTACTTC	CATSRDGPGTEFAYEQYF
many	TRBD2	TRBV10-3	TRBJ2-5	TGTGCCATCAGTGAGTCACAAGCGGGGACTGAGTGGACCCAGTACTTC	CAISESQAGTEWTQYF
-	TRBD1	TRBV5-4	TRBJ1-2	TGTGCCAGCAGCTTGCAAGGGGGCCGGGGAGGCTACACCTTC	CASSLQGGRGGYTF
few	TRBD1	TRBV11-2	TRBJ2-5	TGTGCCAGCAGGCGCCGGGACAGGGGATACCAAGAGACCCAGTACTTC	CASRRRDRGYQETQYF
many	TRBD1	TRBV29-1	TRBJ1-4	TGCAGCGTTCAGTCGGGACAGGGTGGGGAAAAACTGTTTTTT	CSVQSGQGGEKLFF
many	TRBD1	TRBV6-1	TRBJ2-1	TGTGCCAGCAGCCACCCCGGACAGGGGGTTGGGGGTGCCTACAATGAGCAGTTCTTC	CASSHPGQGVGGAYNEQFF
many	TRBD1	TRBV5-1	TRBJ2-1	TGCGCCAGCAGCTCGACAGGGCGAACCTCCTACAATGAGCAGTTCTTC	CASSSTGRTSYNEQFF
many	-	TRBV20-1	TRBJ2-5	TGCAGTGCTAGAGATCACAGGGATGGGGGAGAGACCCAGTACTTC	CSARDHRDGGETQYF
once	TRBD1	TRBV5-1	TRBJ2-7	TGCGCCAGCAGCTTGAGTCCTGGGACAGGCTACGAGCAGTACTTC	CASSLSPGTGYEQYF
many	TRBD2	TRBV20-1	TRBJ2-1	TGCAGTGCTAGGCGTCGTAGCGGGGGATCTCGCTCCTACAATGAGCAGTTCTTC	CSARRRSGGSRSYNEQFF
many	-	TRBV9	TRBJ2-4	TGTGCCAGCAGCGTAGGTCCAGGGGTGTCCAAAAACATTCAGTACTTC	CASSVGPGVSKNIQYF
few	TRBD2	TRBV6-2/TRBV6-3	TRBJ2-1	TGTGCCAGCAGTTGGCTAGCGGGGGGTTCCTACAATGAGCAGTTCTTC	CASSWLAGGSYNEQFF